This TCR beta chain is drawn from a study of blood T cell repertoires in COVID-19. Study at large: Sources were T cells, B-cell-depleted T cells, or PBMCs; the material itself was cDNA or gDNA.

Germline V gene data show CDR1 as MGHDK and CDR2 as SYGVNS. The CDR3 is 18 amino acids. The junction had 13 bases not matched to a gene; V was cut back by 2 bases and J by 6 bases. Profiling relied on immunoSEQ multiplex PCR, and the TCRdb table lists in-frame clones only, not all of them. The table lists under 250,000 clones, about 89% of them singletons. This clone was counted only a few times. The chain recombines TRBV25-1 with TRBJ1-2; 12 positions match TRBD1. This receptor was taken from a woman between 40 and 55 years old with acute or convalescent COVID-19. Sequences were obtained from peripheral blood. CDR3 amino acids: CASSEGWGTGGGFDGYTF. The CDR3 bases are TGTGCCAGCAGTGAAGGGTGGGGGACAGGGGGCGGATTTGATGGCTACACCTTC.